A selection of T cell receptor beta chains follows, all from one sample in a study of metastatic and nonmetastatic thyroid tumors. TCRdb recomputed clones from the PCR reads via MiXCR. This repertoire shows approximately 12,000 clones, 20% to 25% found once; its top ten account for 14%. Input material: adjacent normal tissue. The origin of the receptors is a female donor with papillary thyroid cancer or a benign thyroid nodule (not recorded which). Some clones in this sample may be carry-over from other donors' samples. The CDR3 runs from the conserved cysteine through the conserved F or W.

j_call: TRBJ2-1; v_call: TRBV20-1; cdr3_aa: CSAKRGNEQFF
j_call: TRBJ2-3; v_call: TRBV27; cdr3_aa: CASSLRGDTQYF
j_call: TRBJ2-1; v_call: TRBV9; cdr3_aa: CASSGGTSGGSYNEQFF
j_call: TRBJ1-4; v_call: TRBV19; cdr3_aa: CASSPISTGEEEKLFF
j_call: TRBJ1-2; v_call: TRBV7-9; cdr3_aa: CASSFDSRTQGYTF
j_call: TRBJ1-6; v_call: TRBV19; cdr3_aa: CASSIDQGRAPLHF
j_call: TRBJ2-1; v_call: TRBV7-2; cdr3_aa: CASSSPFVSEQFF
j_call: TRBJ1-2; v_call: TRBV6-1; cdr3_aa: CASRYDRGGGYTF
j_call: TRBJ2-2; v_call: TRBV6-1; cdr3_aa: CASIRSNTGEPFF
j_call: TRBJ1-2; v_call: TRBV6-2/TRBV6-3; cdr3_aa: CASTPTGTNYGHTF
j_call: TRBJ2-5; v_call: TRBV27; cdr3_aa: CASSLWGTPQETQYF
j_call: TRBJ2-1; v_call: TRBV28; cdr3_aa: CASRGSGPAQFF
j_call: TRBJ1-2; v_call: TRBV7-8; cdr3_aa: CASSLPGQGSDYGYTF
j_call: TRBJ1-2; v_call: TRBV7-9; cdr3_aa: CASSHGPGGEGYTF
j_call: TRBJ2-7; v_call: TRBV2; cdr3_aa: CASKPSGPNYEQYF
j_call: TRBJ1-3; v_call: TRBV30; cdr3_aa: CAWWALGRGQGNTIYF
j_call: TRBJ2-7; v_call: TRBV27; cdr3_aa: CASSAGQGYEQYF
j_call: TRBJ2-7; v_call: TRBV6-1; cdr3_aa: CASSPRGTLEQYF
j_call: TRBJ1-1; v_call: TRBV6-1; cdr3_aa: CASTSGRDVKEAFF
j_call: TRBJ2-2; v_call: TRBV5-1; cdr3_aa: CASSLLGGGPSNTGELFF
j_call: TRBJ1-5; v_call: TRBV5-6; cdr3_aa: CASSLSDSMGNQPQHF
j_call: TRBJ1-1; v_call: TRBV12-5; cdr3_aa: CASGFRGASEAFF
j_call: TRBJ1-5; v_call: TRBV6-1; cdr3_aa: CASSQLGGWGQPQHF
j_call: TRBJ2-7; v_call: TRBV20-1; cdr3_aa: CSARWDRGPHEQYF
j_call: TRBJ2-3; v_call: TRBV20-1; cdr3_aa: CSARGPPKQSDTQYF
j_call: TRBJ2-1; v_call: TRBV11-2; cdr3_aa: CASIDRAGDPVLRARQFF
j_call: TRBJ2-1; v_call: TRBV6-1; cdr3_aa: CASQSGSSYNEQFF
j_call: TRBJ2-5; v_call: TRBV7-9; cdr3_aa: CASGSREGYETQYF
j_call: TRBJ1-6; v_call: TRBV28; cdr3_aa: CASSSYRNSPLHF
j_call: TRBJ2-7; v_call: TRBV9; cdr3_aa: CASSVGPAGVNEQYF
j_call: TRBJ1-3; v_call: TRBV24-1; cdr3_aa: CATSDRGSGNTIYF
j_call: TRBJ1-1; v_call: TRBV13; cdr3_aa: CASSFSTNTEAFF
j_call: TRBJ1-2; v_call: TRBV6-2/TRBV6-3; cdr3_aa: CASSYPLDWYGYTF
j_call: TRBJ2-5; v_call: TRBV5-1; cdr3_aa: CASSLLVGVGVGETQYF
j_call: TRBJ2-3; v_call: TRBV7-8; cdr3_aa: CASSPRGLAGSTDTQYF
j_call: TRBJ2-2; v_call: TRBV12-3/TRBV12-4; cdr3_aa: CASSLVGTTGELFF
j_call: TRBJ2-2; v_call: TRBV27; cdr3_aa: CASSFPNTGELFF
j_call: TRBJ2-7; v_call: TRBV11-2; cdr3_aa: CASSLTGGYEQYF
j_call: TRBJ2-3; v_call: TRBV29-1; cdr3_aa: CSVVLGGETQSF
j_call: TRBJ2-1; v_call: TRBV20-1; cdr3_aa: CSARLASWGALGHYNEQFF
j_call: TRBJ1-3; v_call: TRBV28; cdr3_aa: CASSFLGDTIYF
j_call: TRBJ1-2; v_call: TRBV2; cdr3_aa: CASTGQGAQSYGYTF
j_call: TRBJ1-2; v_call: TRBV28; cdr3_aa: CASSLFQGVTGYTF
j_call: TRBJ2-1; v_call: TRBV5-1; cdr3_aa: CASRSSGRVGGEQFF
j_call: TRBJ1-5; v_call: TRBV12-3/TRBV12-4; cdr3_aa: CASSLGGGSNQPQHF
j_call: TRBJ1-1; v_call: TRBV18; cdr3_aa: CASSPPGGGTEAFF
j_call: TRBJ2-6; v_call: TRBV12-3/TRBV12-4; cdr3_aa: CASRRLGAGANVLTF
j_call: TRBJ2-7; v_call: TRBV2; cdr3_aa: CASSETGLRNEQYF
j_call: TRBJ2-2; v_call: TRBV12-3/TRBV12-4; cdr3_aa: CASSFAQNTGELFF
j_call: TRBJ2-7; v_call: TRBV5-5; cdr3_aa: CASSLKPAGGLYEQYF
j_call: TRBJ1-2; v_call: TRBV6-2/TRBV6-3; cdr3_aa: CASSYSQDMSGYTF
j_call: TRBJ2-7; v_call: TRBV29-1; cdr3_aa: CSVYRDGSYEQYF
j_call: TRBJ2-3; v_call: TRBV20-1; cdr3_aa: CSARDPASGGESDTQYF
j_call: TRBJ2-7; v_call: TRBV4-1; cdr3_aa: CASSHTDIFSYEQYF